These 5 T cell receptor beta chains were all obtained from the same sample, sequenced in a study of T cells in Graves' hyperthyroidism and ophthalmopathy. Regions amplified from RNA transcripts were the TCR beta CDR3 regions. Initially, a first-round RT-PCR of the TCR CDR3 employed the HTBI primer set. TCRdb passed the multiplex PCR reads through MiXCR, listing each CDR3 protein once. The data contain 530,000 or so distinct CDR3 sequences, just over 45% of them seen just once; the ten biggest clones take up about 8.3%. Sequencing used peripheral blood or thyroid tissue (not recorded which). The receptor source for this set is a woman aged 18-29 years with Graves' hyperthyroidism.

In this sample, this clonotype turned up many times. DNA for the CDR3: TGCAGCGTTGGGGGCGGGAGTTCAGATACGCAGTATTTT. It yields the protein CSVGGGSSDTQYF. The chain uses TRBV29-1 and TRBJ2-3; TRBD2 aligns across 7 bases. CDR1 is SQVTM and CDR2 is ANQGSEA in the germline V gene. The CDR3 length is 13 residues. The trim removed 4 bases at V and 4 bases at J, leaving 5 bases unmatched.

This clonotype was detected only a few times. The chain links TRBV20-1 to TRBJ2-7; perhaps TRBD1 as D (6 bases). V was cut by 5 bases and J by 2 bases, with 10 bases left in between. Germline CDR1 reads DFQATT; CDR2 reads SNEGSKA (reference sequence). The CDR3 runs 12 residues. CDR3 sequence (DNA): TGCAGTGCTCACCGGGACACCTACGAGCAGTACTTC. This gives the protein CSAHRDTYEQYF.

Worth noting for this clonotype: This CDR3 fails to terminate in the conserved phenylalanine or tryptophan, so it likely reflects a read error. The rearrangement joins TRBV24-1 to TRBJ1-2, with 10 bases fitting TRBD1. J lost 4 bases, V lost 3 bases, and 4 bases had no gene match. Germline V gene data show CDR1 as KGHDR and CDR2 as SFDVKD. This CDR3 spans 15 amino acids. The CDR3 DNA sequence: TGTGCCACCAGTGATCCCAGGACAGGGGGCTATGGCTACACCTCC. Encoded protein: CATSDPRTGGYGYTS.

This clonotype was recorded a few times. V and J are TRBV7-9 and TRBJ2-1; TRBD2 aligns across 7 bases. CDR3 length: 15 amino acids. Germline lookup yields CDR1 SEHNR and CDR2 FQNEAQ (reference sequence). V gave up 1 base and J gave up 8 bases; unmatched junction bases: 8. CDR3 DNA sequence: TGTGCCAGCAGCTTAGAATCTAGCGGAGGGTATGAGCAGTTCTTC. Translated, it gives CASSLESSGGYEQFF.

The chain couples TRBV20-1 to TRBJ2-7; possible D gene TRBD1, 5 bases. Germline lookup yields CDR1 DFQATT and CDR2 SNEGSKA (reference sequence). V was shortened by 6 bases and J by 1 base, with 16 bases between the two germline ends. The CDR3 runs to 14 residues. The CDR3 region has the DNA TGCAGTGCCAGCAGCCAGACAGCGTCCTACGAGCAGTACTTC. It yields the protein CSASSQTASYEQYF.